Included here is one T cell receptor (beta chain) sequence, with context. Its specificity is unknown. Amplification by 5'RACE using constant-segment primers produced TCR alpha and TCR beta cDNA libraries that carried sample barcodes and UMIs. TCRdb re-analysed the 5' RACE reads in MiXCR, keeping a single row per CDR3 protein. The sample lists almost 550,000 distinct CDR3 sequences, about a fifth occurring once. These data belong to a study of T-cell memory formation after mild COVID-19. Points from the study as a whole: Certain responding clones were present in pre-infection memory, suggesting participation of cross-reactive memory.

The TCR originated in an adult woman who had mild COVID-19 (a few samples of this study predate the infection). Cell type and time point are not known. Material for sequencing was PBMCs or a T cell subset sorted from them (not recorded which).

CDR3 in amino acids: CASSLTPGGNGYTF. The DNA for the CDR3 is TGTGCCAGCAGCTTGACCCCAGGGGGCAATGGCTACACCTTC. The chain joins TRBV5-5 to TRBJ1-2; 8 nucleotides line up with TRBD1. V shed 1 base and J 6 bases; nucleotides not matched to a gene: 5. The CDR3 is 14 amino acids. Germline loops: CDR1 SGHKS, CDR2 YYEKEE (reference sequence).